This paragraph reports one T cell receptor (beta chain). This record belongs to a study of T cell changes during pregnancy in multiple sclerosis. Deletions cut 3 bases from V and 5 bases from J, with 8 bases between. This CDR3 comprises 13 residues. Germline loops: CDR1 SGHDT, CDR2 YYEEEE. Data came from immunoSEQ multiplex PCR; TCRdb stores just in-frame clones and leaves some out. The data show fewer than 12,000 clones, roughly 89% seen once. The sequence was obtained from a female donor in good health, enrolled as a control in a pregnancy study. Sequences were derived from CD8+ T cells from peripheral blood mononuclear cells, sampled in the first trimester of pregnancy. This chain connects TRBV5-6 to TRBJ2-2; D uncertain. The chain's CDR3 is CASSSFLTGELFF. The CDR3 nucleotides are TGTGCCAGCAGCTCGTTTTTAACCGGGGAGCTGTTTTTT.